The clone carrying this TCR beta chain was picked up many times. These data come from a study of spatial heterogeneity in lung cancer. Stated time point: sample taken at primary tumor resection. Unsorted whole RNA samples from tumor, nontumor lung or frozen PBMC were sequenced. 72 TRACERx patients with early, untreated non-small cell lung cancer donated samples. TCRdb re-called the 5' RACE reads through MiXCR, storing one row per CDR3 protein. The sample shows tens of thousands of distinct CDR3 sequences, 4.6% of them seen only once. J was trimmed by 3 bases and V by 4 bases; bases with no gene match: 3. This CDR3 is built from 12 residues. Germline CDR1 reads SQVTM; CDR2 reads ANQGSEA.

The sequence was collected from a male donor with early-stage non-small cell lung cancer. This chain uses TRBV29-1 with TRBJ2-7, with 7 bases identical to TRBD1. The starting material was PBMCs, obtained at surgery. CDR3 DNA sequence: TGCAGCGTTGGACAGGGCAACTACGAGCAGTACTTC. It encodes CSVGQGNYEQYF.